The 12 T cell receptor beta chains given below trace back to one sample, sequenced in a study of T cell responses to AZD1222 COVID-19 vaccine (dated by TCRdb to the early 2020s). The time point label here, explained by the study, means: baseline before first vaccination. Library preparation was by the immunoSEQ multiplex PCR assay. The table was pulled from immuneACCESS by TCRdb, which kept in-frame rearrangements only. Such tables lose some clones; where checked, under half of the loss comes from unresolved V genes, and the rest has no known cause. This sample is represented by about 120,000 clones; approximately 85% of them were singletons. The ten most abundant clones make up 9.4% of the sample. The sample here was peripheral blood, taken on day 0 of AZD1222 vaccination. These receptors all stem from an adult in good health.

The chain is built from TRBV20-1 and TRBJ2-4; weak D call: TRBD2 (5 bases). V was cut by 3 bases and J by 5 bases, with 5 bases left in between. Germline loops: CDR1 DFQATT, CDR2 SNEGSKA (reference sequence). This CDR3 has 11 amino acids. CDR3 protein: CSASGENIQYF. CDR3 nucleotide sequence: TGCAGTGCTAGCGGGGAAAACATTCAGTACTTC.

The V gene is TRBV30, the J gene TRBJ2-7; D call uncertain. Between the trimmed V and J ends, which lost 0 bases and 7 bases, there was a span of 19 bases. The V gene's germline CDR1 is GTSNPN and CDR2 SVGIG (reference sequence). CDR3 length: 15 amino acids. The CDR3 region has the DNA TGTGCCTGGAGTGTACTTAGCCCCCTTTTTGTTGAGCAGTACTTC. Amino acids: CAWSVLSPLFVEQYF.

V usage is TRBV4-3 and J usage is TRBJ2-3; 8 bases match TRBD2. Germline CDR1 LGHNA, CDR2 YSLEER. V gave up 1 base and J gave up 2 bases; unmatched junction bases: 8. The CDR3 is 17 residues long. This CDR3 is CASSQAQGSGNTDTQYF. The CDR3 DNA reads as TGCGCCAGCAGCCAAGCCCAGGGTAGCGGGAACACAGATACGCAGTATTTT.

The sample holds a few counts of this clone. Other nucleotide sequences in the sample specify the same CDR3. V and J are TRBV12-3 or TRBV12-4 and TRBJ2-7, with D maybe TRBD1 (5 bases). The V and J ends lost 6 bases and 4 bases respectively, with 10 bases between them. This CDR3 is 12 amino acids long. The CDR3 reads CASSPDSYEQYF. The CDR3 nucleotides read TGTGCCAGCAGCCCCGACAGTTACGAGCAGTACTTC.

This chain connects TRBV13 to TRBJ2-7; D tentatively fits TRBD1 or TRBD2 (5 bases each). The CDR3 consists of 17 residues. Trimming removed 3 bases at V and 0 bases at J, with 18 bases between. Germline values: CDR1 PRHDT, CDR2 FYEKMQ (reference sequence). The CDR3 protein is CASSLSPGGRSSYEQYF. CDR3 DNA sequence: TGTGCCAGCAGCTTGTCGCCTGGGGGAAGAAGCTCCTACGAGCAGTACTTC. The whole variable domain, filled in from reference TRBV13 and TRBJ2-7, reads AAGVIQSPRHLIKEKRETATLKCYPIPRHDTVYWYQQGPGQDPQFLISFYEKMQSDKGSIPDRFSAQQFSDYHSELNMSSLELGDSALYFCASSLSPGGRSSYEQYFGPGTRLTVT.

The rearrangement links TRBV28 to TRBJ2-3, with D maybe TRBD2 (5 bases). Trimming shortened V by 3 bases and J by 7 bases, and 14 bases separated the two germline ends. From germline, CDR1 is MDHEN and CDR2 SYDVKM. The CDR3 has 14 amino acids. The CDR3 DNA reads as TGTGCCAGCAGTTTGGAGCTCGGGATTAATACGCAGTATTTT. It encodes CASSLELGINTQYF.

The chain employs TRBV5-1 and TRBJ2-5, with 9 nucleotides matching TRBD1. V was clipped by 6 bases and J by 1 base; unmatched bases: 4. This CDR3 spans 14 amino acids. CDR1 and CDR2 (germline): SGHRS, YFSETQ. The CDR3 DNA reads TGCGCCAGCATGGACAGGGGAACCCAAGAGACCCAGTACTTC. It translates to CASMDRGTQETQYF.

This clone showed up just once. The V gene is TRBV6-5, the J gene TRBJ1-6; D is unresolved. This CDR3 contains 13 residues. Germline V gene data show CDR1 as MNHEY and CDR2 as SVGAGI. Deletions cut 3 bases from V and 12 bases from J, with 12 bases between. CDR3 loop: CASSYVFREPLHF. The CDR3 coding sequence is TGTGCCAGCAGTTATGTGTTTCGGGAACCCCTCCACTTT.

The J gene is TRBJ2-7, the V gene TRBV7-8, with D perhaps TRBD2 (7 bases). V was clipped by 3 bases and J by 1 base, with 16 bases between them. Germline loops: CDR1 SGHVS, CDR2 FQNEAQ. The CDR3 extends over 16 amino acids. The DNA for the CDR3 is TGTGCCAGCAGCTTGGGAGGGGGAGACGATTCCTACGAGCAGTACTTC. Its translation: CASSLGGGDDSYEQYF.

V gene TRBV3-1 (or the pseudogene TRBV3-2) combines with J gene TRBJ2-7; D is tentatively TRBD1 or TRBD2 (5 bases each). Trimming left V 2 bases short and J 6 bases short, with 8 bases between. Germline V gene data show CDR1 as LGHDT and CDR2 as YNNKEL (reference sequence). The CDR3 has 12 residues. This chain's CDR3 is CASSQTRGEQYF. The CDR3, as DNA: TGTGCCAGCAGCCAAACTAGGGGCGAGCAGTACTTC.

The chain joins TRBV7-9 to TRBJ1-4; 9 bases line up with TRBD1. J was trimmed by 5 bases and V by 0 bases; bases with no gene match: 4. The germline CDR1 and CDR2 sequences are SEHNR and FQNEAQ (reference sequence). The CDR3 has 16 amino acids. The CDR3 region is CASSLASGTGNEKLFF. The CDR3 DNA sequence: TGTGCCAGCAGCTTAGCCTCCGGGACAGGGAATGAAAAACTGTTTTTT.

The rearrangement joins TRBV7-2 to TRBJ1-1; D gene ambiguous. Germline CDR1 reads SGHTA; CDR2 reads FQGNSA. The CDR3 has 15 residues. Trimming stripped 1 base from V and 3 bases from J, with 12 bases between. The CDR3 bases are TGTGCCAGCAGCTTAGAGGGAACACCCCACACTGAAGCTTTCTTT. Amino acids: CASSLEGTPHTEAFF.